The rows below give T cell receptor beta chains drawn from one sample of a study of blood T cell repertoires in COVID-19. Method: immunoSEQ multiplex PCR; TCRdb's copy keeps in-frame clones and lacks some. This sample carries some 210,000 clones, roughly 81% of them seen once, and the ten largest clones take roughly 5%. The sample comprised peripheral blood. The receptors originated from a woman in her 70s with active or convalescent COVID-19. The CDR3 runs from the conserved cysteine through the conserved F or W. The D gene is left open where the match is weak. Clone size is not always given. Where it is, it says once, few, many or a class for expanded clones.

v_call: TRBV7-9
j_call: TRBJ2-4
d_call: -
clone_size: -
cdr3_aa: CASSRENPTNAIQYF
cdr3_nt: TGTGCCAGCAGTCGAGAGAACCCGACTAATGCCATTCAGTACTTC

v_call: TRBV19
j_call: TRBJ2-1
d_call: TRBD2
clone_size: many
cdr3_aa: CASRGLAVGEQFF
cdr3_nt: TGTGCCAGTAGGGGACTAGCCGTAGGTGAGCAGTTCTTC

v_call: TRBV19
j_call: TRBJ1-5
d_call: -
clone_size: -
cdr3_aa: CASSSTVNQPQHF
cdr3_nt: TGTGCCAGTAGTTCCACGGTAAATCAGCCCCAGCATTTT

v_call: TRBV19
j_call: TRBJ2-7
d_call: TRBD2
clone_size: -
cdr3_aa: CASSITGRGLAGASYEQYF
cdr3_nt: TGTGCCAGTAGCATAACCGGAAGGGGACTAGCGGGAGCTAGCTACGAGCAGTACTTC

v_call: TRBV11-3
j_call: TRBJ2-1
d_call: -
clone_size: -
cdr3_aa: CASSLAGQNRNEQFF
cdr3_nt: TGTGCCAGCAGCTTAGCGGGACAAAACCGAAATGAGCAGTTCTTC

v_call: TRBV11-2
j_call: TRBJ2-1
d_call: TRBD1
clone_size: -
cdr3_aa: CASSTFRDRANDEQFF
cdr3_nt: TGTGCCAGCAGCACGTTCAGGGACAGGGCTAACGATGAGCAGTTCTTC

v_call: TRBV2
j_call: TRBJ1-6
d_call: TRBD1
clone_size: -
cdr3_aa: CASSVGDRGRFYNSPLHF
cdr3_nt: TGTGCCAGCAGTGTCGGTGACAGGGGGCGCTTCTATAATTCACCCCTCCACTTT

v_call: TRBV18
j_call: TRBJ1-1
d_call: -
clone_size: -
cdr3_aa: CASSPQLDSEAFF
cdr3_nt: TGTGCCAGCTCACCGCAACTTGACAGTGAAGCTTTCTTT

v_call: TRBV7-8
j_call: TRBJ1-1
d_call: TRBD1
clone_size: -
cdr3_aa: CASSSRRTGGTEAFF
cdr3_nt: TGTGCCAGCAGCTCACGTCGGACAGGGGGCACTGAAGCTTTCTTT

v_call: TRBV2
j_call: TRBJ2-7
d_call: TRBD1
clone_size: -
cdr3_aa: CASRRGRPLSYEQYF
cdr3_nt: TGTGCCAGCAGGAGGGGGCGGCCCCTCTCCTACGAGCAGTACTTC

v_call: TRBV2
j_call: TRBJ2-5
d_call: -
clone_size: -
cdr3_aa: CASSVTSETQYF
cdr3_nt: TGTGCCAGCAGTGTAACTAGTGAGACCCAGTACTTC

v_call: TRBV9
j_call: TRBJ2-5
d_call: TRBD2
clone_size: -
cdr3_aa: CASSPLAGRETQYF
cdr3_nt: TGTGCCAGCAGCCCACTAGCGGGAAGAGAGACCCAGTACTTC

v_call: TRBV15
j_call: TRBJ1-2
d_call: -
clone_size: -
cdr3_aa: CATSSRRELSNYGYTF
cdr3_nt: TGTGCCACCAGCAGCAGGCGGGAGCTATCTAACTATGGCTACACCTTC

v_call: TRBV18
j_call: TRBJ1-6
d_call: -
clone_size: -
cdr3_aa: CASSPRDTTSPLHF
cdr3_nt: TGTGCCAGCTCCCCCCGGGACACTACTTCACCCCTCCACTTT

v_call: TRBV2
j_call: TRBJ2-1
d_call: -
clone_size: -
cdr3_aa: CASSGVLANEQFF
cdr3_nt: TGTGCCAGCAGTGGTGTCCTTGCGAATGAGCAGTTCTTC

v_call: TRBV6-5
j_call: TRBJ1-1
d_call: -
clone_size: -
cdr3_aa: CASRNYGGMNTEAFF
cdr3_nt: TGTGCCAGTAGAAACTACGGTGGCATGAACACTGAAGCTTTCTTT

v_call: TRBV3-1/TRBV3-2
j_call: TRBJ2-2
d_call: TRBD2
clone_size: -
cdr3_aa: CASSQRRLAGVDGELFF
cdr3_nt: TGTGCCAGCAGCCAGAGACGACTAGCGGGAGTTGACGGGGAGCTGTTTTTT

v_call: TRBV10-2
j_call: TRBJ2-2
d_call: TRBD2
clone_size: -
cdr3_aa: CASSDLLAGNTGELFF
cdr3_nt: TGCGCCAGCAGTGACCTACTAGCGGGGAACACCGGGGAGCTGTTTTTT

v_call: TRBV2
j_call: TRBJ2-7
d_call: TRBD1
clone_size: -
cdr3_aa: CASSVPDRVDYEQYF
cdr3_nt: TGTGCCAGCAGTGTTCCCGACAGGGTAGACTACGAGCAGTACTTC

v_call: TRBV7-6
j_call: TRBJ1-1
d_call: TRBD1
clone_size: once
cdr3_aa: CASSLYRQGGEAFF
cdr3_nt: TGTGCCAGCAGCCTATATCGACAGGGCGGTGAAGCTTTCTTT

v_call: TRBV6-5
j_call: TRBJ1-2
d_call: -
clone_size: -
cdr3_aa: CASSYSVTVQNGYTF
cdr3_nt: TGTGCCAGCAGTTACTCGGTAACAGTCCAGAATGGCTACACCTTC

v_call: TRBV19
j_call: TRBJ2-4
d_call: -
clone_size: -
cdr3_aa: CASSKPGSTSIAKNIQYF
cdr3_nt: TGTGCCAGTAGTAAACCGGGGTCTACATCTATAGCCAAAAACATTCAGTACTTC

v_call: TRBV6-5
j_call: TRBJ2-1
d_call: TRBD2
clone_size: -
cdr3_aa: CASSYSSSGRFYEQFF
cdr3_nt: TGTGCCAGCAGTTACTCGTCCAGCGGGAGATTCTATGAGCAGTTCTTC

v_call: TRBV5-1
j_call: TRBJ1-1
d_call: TRBD1
clone_size: few
cdr3_aa: CASSLGGQALLTEAFF
cdr3_nt: TGCGCCAGCAGCTTGGGGGGACAGGCTTTATTGACTGAAGCTTTCTTT

v_call: TRBV7-3
j_call: TRBJ2-7
d_call: -
clone_size: -
cdr3_aa: CASSLDREDEQYF
cdr3_nt: TGTGCCAGCAGCTTAGACAGGGAGGACGAGCAGTACTTC

v_call: TRBV27
j_call: TRBJ2-2
d_call: -
clone_size: -
cdr3_aa: CASSSLSGSRGGTGELFF
cdr3_nt: TGTGCCAGCAGTTCCCTCAGCGGGTCCCGGGGCGGCACCGGGGAGCTGTTTTTT